Below, one T cell receptor beta chain is given with its context. CDR3 size: 13 residues. V shed 4 bases and J shed 3 bases, with 10 bases lying between them. Germline CDR1 SGHRS, CDR2 YFSETQ. In the original processing: Estimates of nucleated cell counts were drawn from the amplification of reference gene primers. Assay used: immunoSEQ multiplex PCR; TCRdb lists only in-frame clones, some missing. V, J and clone size were drawn from that table, and D and trimming were deduced from the DNA. The sample carries roughly 160,000 clones, around 72% recorded once. The sample belongs to a study of blood T cell repertoires in COVID-19. As for the study in general: The United States, Italy and Spain supplied acute and convalescent COVID-19 samples. The cDNA or gDNA used as material had been derived from T cells, B-cell-depleted T cells, or PBMCs.

The material sequenced was peripheral blood. The TCR comes from an elderly woman with acute or convalescent COVID-19. The rearrangement links TRBV5-1 to TRBJ1-1, with TRBD1 as a possible D gene (5 bases). The CDR3 nucleotides read TGCGCCAGCAGCGAAGGGGAGGACACTGAAGCTTTCTTT. Translating gives CASSEGEDTEAFF.